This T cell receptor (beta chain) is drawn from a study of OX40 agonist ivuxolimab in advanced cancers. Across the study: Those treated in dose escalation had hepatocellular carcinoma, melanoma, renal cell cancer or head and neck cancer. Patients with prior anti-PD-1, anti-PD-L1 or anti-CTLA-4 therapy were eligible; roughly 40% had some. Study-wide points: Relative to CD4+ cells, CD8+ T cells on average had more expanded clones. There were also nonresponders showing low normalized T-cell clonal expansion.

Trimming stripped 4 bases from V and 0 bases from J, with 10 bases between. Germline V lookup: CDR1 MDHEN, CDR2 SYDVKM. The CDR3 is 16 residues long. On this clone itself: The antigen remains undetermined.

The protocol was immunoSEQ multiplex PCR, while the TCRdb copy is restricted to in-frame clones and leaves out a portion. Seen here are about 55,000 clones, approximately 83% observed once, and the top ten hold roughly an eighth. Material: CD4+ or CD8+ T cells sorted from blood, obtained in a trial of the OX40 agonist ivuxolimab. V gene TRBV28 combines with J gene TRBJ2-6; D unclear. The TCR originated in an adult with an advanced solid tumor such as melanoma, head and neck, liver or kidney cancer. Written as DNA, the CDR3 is TGTGCCAGCAGTTCCGAATCTATCTCTGGGGCCAACGTCCTGACTTTC. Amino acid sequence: CASSSESISGANVLTF.